This is a list of T cell receptor beta chains from one sample in a study of Graves' ophthalmopathy and Graves' hyperthyroidism. One entry per CDR3 protein results from TCRdb running MiXCR on the multiplex PCR reads. The data hold 740,000 or so distinct CDR3 sequences, with 40% observed a single time. Sequenced input: peripheral blood. The source is an adult man with Graves' ophthalmopathy. Both conserved end residues are part of each CDR3. Fields, in order: clone size, J gene, D gene, V gene, CDR3 protein, CDR3 DNA. The D gene is left open where the match is weak. A row's size may be missing; if present it is once, few, many or a size class.

>many|TRBJ2-5|NA|TRBV5-1
CASSSRDGTETQYF
TGCGCCAGCAGCTCTCGGGACGGAACGGAGACCCAGTACTTC
>many|TRBJ1-6|TRBD1|TRBV29-1
CSVEFGTGGIGSPLHF
TGCAGCGTTGAATTTGGGACAGGGGGTATAGGTTCACCCCTCCACTTT
>many|TRBJ2-7|NA|TRBV12-3/TRBV12-4
CASSFGRGPSYEQYF
TGTGCCAGCAGTTTCGGCAGGGGCCCCTCCTACGAGCAGTACTTC
>NA|TRBJ2-5|TRBD2|TRBV20-1
CSARTSEGLTETQYF
TGCAGTGCCCGTACTAGCGAAGGTCTCACAGAGACCCAGTACTTC
>NA|TRBJ2-3|TRBD2|TRBV7-9
CASSLDGRNTDTQYF
TGTGCCAGCAGCTTGGACGGGAGGAACACAGATACGCAGTATTTT
>NA|TRBJ1-2|NA|TRBV20-1
CSAQALGGAYGYTF
TGCAGTGCTCAGGCTCTGGGAGGGGCCTATGGCTACACCTTC
>NA|TRBJ1-2|TRBD1|TRBV15
CATSSSGQGAYGYTF
TGTGCCACCAGCAGCTCGGGACAGGGAGCCTATGGCTACACCTTC
>NA|TRBJ1-5|NA|TRBV24-1
CARVLIQGSNQPQHF
TGTGCTCGTGTATTGATCCAGGGGTCCAATCAGCCCCAGCATTTT
>many|TRBJ1-3|NA|TRBV5-8
CASSGLYSGNTIYF
TGTGCCAGCAGCGGGTTATACTCTGGAAACACCATATATTTT
>few|TRBJ2-7|NA|TRBV3-1
CASSTPASYEQYF
TGTGCCAGCAGCACCCCAGCCTCCTACGAGCAGTACTTC
>NA|TRBJ2-7|TRBD2|TRBV10-3
CAISSGLAATYEQYF
TGTGCCATCAGCTCCGGACTAGCGGCAACCTACGAGCAGTACTTC
>NA|TRBJ2-7|TRBD1|TRBV7-9
CASSQDGQVSYEQYF
TGTGCCAGCAGCCAAGATGGACAGGTTTCCTACGAGCAGTACTTC
>few|TRBJ2-7|NA|TRBV7-9
CATAVDRSSYEQYF
TGTGCCACCGCCGTCGACAGGAGCTCCTACGAGCAGTACTTC
>many|TRBJ1-2|TRBD1|TRBV12-3/TRBV12-4
CASRGDRYYGYTF
TGTGCCAGCAGGGGGGACAGATACTATGGCTACACCTTC
>NA|TRBJ2-7|TRBD2|TRBV10-3
CAISERLADRGHEQYF
TGTGCCATCAGTGAACGACTAGCGGATCGGGGCCACGAGCAGTACTTC
>NA|TRBJ2-2|NA|TRBV6-1
CASSGGQNTGELFF
TGTGCCAGCAGTGGCGGTCAAAACACCGGGGAGCTGTTTTTT
>many|TRBJ2-5|NA|TRBV12-3/TRBV12-4
CASTRDNQETQYF
TGTGCCAGCACCAGGGACAACCAAGAGACCCAGTACTTC
>NA|TRBJ2-7|NA|TRBV10-2
CASSAPRDPYEQYF
TGTGCCAGCAGTGCGCCCAGGGATCCCTACGAGCAGTACTTC
>few|TRBJ1-4|NA|TRBV20-1
CSARNPRRGEDEKLFF
TGCAGTGCTAGGAACCCCCGTCGGGGAGAGGATGAAAAACTGTTTTTT
>few|TRBJ2-7|NA|TRBV20-1
CSARDGTADAYEQYF
TGCAGTGCTAGAGATGGGACCGCTGATGCCTACGAGCAGTACTTC
>many|TRBJ2-7|NA|TRBV10-3
CAIRETGEQYF
TGTGCCATCCGGGAGACCGGAGAGCAGTACTTC
>NA|TRBJ2-7|NA|TRBV2
CASSLSKGYEQYF
TGTGCCAGCAGTTTATCGAAGGGCTACGAGCAGTACTTC
>NA|TRBJ2-6|NA|TRBV4-1
CASSWRTARKYSGANVLTF
TGCGCCAGCAGCTGGCGGACAGCCCGAAAATACTCTGGGGCCAACGTCCTGACTTTC
>NA|TRBJ2-7|NA|TRBV25-1
CASRPTGTDAYEQYF
TGTGCCAGCAGACCCACCGGGACTGACGCCTACGAGCAGTACTTC
>many|TRBJ1-1|NA|TRBV15
CATSRREGRNTEAFF
TGTGCCACCAGCAGACGAGAGGGCAGGAACACTGAAGCTTTCTTT
>many|TRBJ1-2|TRBD1|TRBV7-9
CASSVSGTGGFGYTF
TGTGCCAGCAGCGTATCCGGGACAGGGGGCTTTGGCTACACCTTC
>NA|TRBJ2-7|NA|TRBV7-6
CASSRGAGHSYEQYF
TGTGCCAGCAGCCGAGGAGCGGGACACTCCTACGAGCAGTACTTC
>many|TRBJ2-2|NA|TRBV29-1
CSVEGFGELFF
TGCAGCGTTGAGGGGTTTGGGGAGCTGTTTTTT
>few|TRBJ1-5|TRBD1|TRBV12-3/TRBV12-4
CASSPGGGQGSNQPQHF
TGTGCCAGCAGCCCTGGGGGGGGACAGGGAAGCAATCAGCCCCAGCATTTT
>few|TRBJ2-7|NA|TRBV9
CASSPSGDSSYEQYF
TGTGCCAGCAGTCCATCGGGGGACAGCTCCTACGAGCAGTACTTC
>NA|TRBJ2-7|TRBD2|TRBV19
CASSIEASGISTPYEQYF
TGTGCCAGTAGTATAGAGGCTAGCGGCATAAGTACACCCTACGAGCAGTACTTC
>few|TRBJ1-1|NA|TRBV20-1
CSAPGRTNTEAFF
TGCAGTGCCCCGGGACGGACGAACACTGAAGCTTTCTTT
>NA|TRBJ1-5|TRBD1|TRBV20-1
CSARGDRGLGNQPQHF
TGCAGTGCTAGAGGGGACAGGGGGCTCGGCAATCAGCCCCAGCATTTT
>few|TRBJ2-3|TRBD2|TRBV10-3
CAISRDYTTDTQYF
TGTGCCATCAGTAGGGACTACACCACAGATACGCAGTATTTT
>few|TRBJ1-5|NA|TRBV19
CASSPRDRRSYSNQPQHF
TGTGCCAGTAGTCCACGGGACCGCCGATCTTATAGCAATCAGCCCCAGCATTTT
>few|TRBJ1-2|TRBD1|TRBV9
CASSHPGQGGANYGYTF
TGTGCCAGCAGCCATCCGGGACAGGGGGGAGCTAACTATGGCTACACCTTC
>NA|TRBJ2-6|NA|TRBV11-1
CASSPLQFLLSGANVLTF
TGTGCCAGCTCACCCCTACAGTTCCTTCTGTCTGGGGCCAACGTCCTGACTTTC
>NA|TRBJ2-5|NA|TRBV2
CASSFDPVEEETQYF
TGTGCCAGCAGTTTTGACCCGGTCGAGGAGGAGACCCAGTACTTC
>few|TRBJ1-2|NA|TRBV9
CASSIEGTGNYGYTF
TGTGCCAGCAGCATAGAAGGGACGGGGAACTATGGCTACACCTTC
>NA|TRBJ2-5|TRBD1|TRBV10-3
CASSRDRGQYQETQYF
TGTGCCAGCAGTCGTGACAGGGGGCAGTACCAAGAGACCCAGTACTTC
>few|TRBJ2-2|TRBD1|TRBV9
CASTPGGSGELFF
TGTGCCAGCACCCCAGGGGGCAGCGGGGAGCTGTTTTTT
>NA|TRBJ1-1|NA|TRBV6-5
CASSSVGGTEAFF
TGTGCCAGCAGTTCGGTAGGGGGGACTGAAGCTTTCTTT